The subject of this entry is one T cell receptor (beta chain). Individuals aged roughly 18 to 95 years were recruited from 24 US areas. Self-reported history from a screening survey and questionnaire set each donor's cohort. Two negative PCRs, clearance, or symptom resolution characterized the recovered Cohort 3 donors. This entry comes from a study of blood T cell repertoires in COVID-19. About the research overall: Italy, Spain and the United States were the sources of the convalescent and acute COVID-19 samples.

This CDR3 is built from 15 residues. V lost 9 bases and J lost 3, with 20 bases in between. CDR1 and CDR2 (germline): SNHLY, FYNNEI. Assay used: immunoSEQ multiplex PCR; TCRdb lists only in-frame clones, some missing. The sample contains a few hundred thousand clones, approximately 83% of which appear only once. The specimen sequenced was PBMCs or T cells enriched from blood (not recorded which). The rearrangement uses TRBV2 and TRBJ1-2, with D possibly matching TRBD1 (6 bases). The TCR comes from a woman in her thirties who had recovered from COVID-19. CDR3 DNA: TGTGCCAGTCCTATTGCCGACAGGACCGACTATGGCTACACCTTC. It translates to CASPIADRTDYGYTF. Variable domain in full (rest from reference TRBV2 and TRBJ1-2): EPEVTQTPSHQVTQMGQEVILRCVPISNHLYFYWYRQILGQKVEFLVSFYNNEISEKSEIFDDQFSVERPDGSNFTLKIRSTKLEDSAMYFCASPIADRTDYGYTFGSGTRLTVV.